Following are 14 T cell receptor beta chains from one sample sequenced in a study of blood T cell repertoires in COVID-19. Some clones are missing from TCRdb's copy, which holds only in-frame ones; the method was immunoSEQ multiplex PCR. The table lists 200,000 to 250,000 clones, about 90% of them singletons. The sequenced sample was peripheral blood. These TCRs come from a man in his sixties with COVID-19, enrolled during active disease.

The chain couples TRBV29-1 to TRBJ2-2; D may be TRBD1 (5 bases). V lost 4 bases and J 5 bases, leaving 14 bases between the germline ends. Per germline, CDR1 SQVTM and CDR2 ANQGSEA. This CDR3 region has 14 residues. The CDR3 here is CSVGDAGSTGELFF. CDR3 DNA: TGCAGCGTTGGTGACGCAGGGTCGACCGGGGAGCTGTTTTTT.

This clone is a singleton in its sample. V gene TRBV18 combines with J gene TRBJ2-1; the match to TRBD1 covers 7 bases. In germline, CDR1 is KGHSH, CDR2 LQKENI. This CDR3 contains 15 residues. With V trimmed by 2 bases and J by 1 base, 2 bases remained unmatched. CDR3 sequence: CASSPGRGSYNEQFF. The CDR3 nucleotides read TGTGCCAGCTCACCAGGCAGGGGGTCCTACAATGAGCAGTTCTTC.

The chain has TRBV30 and TRBJ1-1, with 7 bases that match TRBD1. Germline assignment: CDR1 GTSNPN and CDR2 SVGIG (reference sequence). This CDR3 contains 13 residues. The V and J ends lost 5 bases and 0 bases, in that order; junction bases with no gene match: 3. CDR3 sequence (DNA): TGTGCCTGGGCAGGGGGATTGAACACTGAAGCTTTCTTT. As protein: CAWAGGLNTEAFF.

Remarks on this clone: Other DNA sequences in this sample translate to the same CDR3. The gene calls are TRBV29-1 and TRBJ1-4; D call uncertain. The V end lost 4 bases, the J end lost 0 bases, and 12 bases lay between the germline ends. Per germline, CDR1 SQVTM and CDR2 ANQGSEA. The CDR3 length is 15 residues. DNA for the CDR3: TGCAGCGTTGCGCGGGGAGGATCAACTAATGAAAAACTGTTTTTT. Its protein is CSVARGGSTNEKLFF.

The V and J genes are TRBV27 and TRBJ1-2; weak D call: TRBD1 (6 bases). The CDR3 covers 14 residues. V lost 7 bases and J lost 7, with 19 bases in between. Germline CDR1 reads MNHEY; CDR2 reads SMNVEV (reference sequence). The CDR3 nucleotides are TGTGCCAGCACCCTAGTACAGGGAAGGGGTGGCTACACCTTC. The encoded protein is CASTLVQGRGGYTF.

This chain uses TRBV13 with TRBJ2-1, with D possibly matching TRBD2 (6 bases). Germline V gives CDR1 PRHDT, CDR2 FYEKMQ (reference sequence). Trimming took off 1 base at V and 6 bases at J, with 19 bases between the two ends. This CDR3 contains 17 residues. CDR3 amino acids: CASSLVTGVGLFNEQFF. The CDR3 nucleotides read TGTGCCAGCAGCTTAGTGACGGGGGTCGGGCTGTTCAATGAGCAGTTCTTC. Filled out from reference TRBV13 and TRBJ2-1, the complete variable domain reads AAGVIQSPRHLIKEKRETATLKCYPIPRHDTVYWYQQGPGQDPQFLISFYEKMQSDKGSIPDRFSAQQFSDYHSELNMSSLELGDSALYFCASSLVTGVGLFNEQFFGPGTRLTVL.

The rearrangement links TRBV9 to TRBJ2-1; 10 bases are shared with TRBD2. The CDR3 is 15 residues long. After removal of 0 bases from V and 9 bases from J, the junction contained 6 bases not matched to a gene. Germline assignment: CDR1 SGDLS and CDR2 YYNGEE. In DNA, the CDR3 is TGTGCCAGCAGCGTAGTCAGCGGGGGGGCTGGTGAGCAGTTCTTC. Protein: CASSVVSGGAGEQFF.

The chain links TRBV7-9 to TRBJ2-7, with TRBD2 matching over 8 bases. V lost 5 bases, J lost 3 bases, and 6 bases stayed unmatched. This CDR3 contains 14 residues. CDR1 is SEHNR and CDR2 is FQNEAQ in the germline V gene (reference sequence). The CDR3 coding sequence is TGTGCCAGCAGCGGGAGCGGGGGAATCTACGAGCAGTACTTC. It encodes CASSGSGGIYEQYF.

The chain has TRBV5-4 and TRBJ2-6, with TRBD2 matching over 7 bases. CDR1 is SGHNT and CDR2 is YYREEE in the germline V gene (reference sequence). This CDR3 spans 16 amino acids. Germline trimming cut 5 bases from V and 0 bases from J; bases unmatched to any gene: 5. Here the CDR3 DNA reads TGTGCCAGCAGTTTAGGCGGGAGCTCTGGGGCCAACGTCCTGACTTTC. Its translation is CASSLGGSSGANVLTF.

The chain joins TRBV7-9 to TRBJ2-7, with 8 bases matching TRBD1. From germline, CDR1 is SEHNR and CDR2 FQNEAQ (reference sequence). The CDR3 covers 16 residues. V lost 1 base, J lost 2 bases, and 7 bases stayed unmatched. The chain's CDR3 is CASSLGARQGTYEQYF. CDR3 in DNA: TGTGCCAGCAGCTTAGGGGCTAGACAGGGGACCTACGAGCAGTACTTC. Full variable domain (remainder filled in from reference TRBV7-9 and TRBJ2-7): DTGVSQNPRHKITKRGQNVTFRCDPISEHNRLYWYRQTLGQGPEFLTYFQNEAQLEKSRLLSDRFSAERPKGSFSTLEIQRTEQGDSAMYLCASSLGARQGTYEQYFGPGTRLTVT.

The chain has TRBV18 and TRBJ1-4; D gene unclear. V lost 2 bases, J lost 8 bases, and 12 bases lay in between. Germline V gene sequence: CDR1 KGHSH, CDR2 LQKENI. The CDR3 sequence is 14 residues long. The CDR3 is CASSPSGLGEKLFF. In nucleotides, the CDR3 is TGTGCCAGCTCACCAAGCGGTTTGGGGGAAAAACTGTTTTTT.

This chain connects TRBV6-5 to TRBJ2-3, with 10 bases matching TRBD2. The CDR3 length is 15 residues. Germline CDR1 reads MNHEY; CDR2 reads SVGAGI. Unmatched junction bases numbered 1, after V lost 2 bases and J lost 2 bases. CDR3: CASSYGLAVTDTQYF. The DNA of the CDR3 is TGTGCCAGCAGTTACGGACTAGCGGTCACAGATACGCAGTATTTT.

The chain is built from TRBV5-1 and TRBJ1-1; TRBD1 matches 10 bases. V was pared by 2 bases and J by 5 bases, with 3 bases of the junction left unmatched. CDR3 length: 14 residues. Germline lookup yields CDR1 SGHRS and CDR2 YFSETQ. The CDR3 is CASSLPGQGTEAFF. In DNA, the CDR3 is TGCGCCAGCAGCTTACCGGGACAGGGGACTGAAGCTTTCTTT.

The rearrangement joins TRBV5-1 to TRBJ2-3; the match to TRBD2 covers 11 bases. Germline lookup yields CDR1 SGHRS and CDR2 YFSETQ. The J segment lost 1 base and the V segment lost 4 bases, leaving 2 bases of the junction unmatched. This CDR3 has 15 residues. The CDR3, as DNA: TGCGCCAGCAGCAAGACTAGCGGGGGCACAGATACGCAGTATTTT. This gives the protein CASSKTSGGTDTQYF.